The 32 T cell receptor beta chains below all came from one sample that was sequenced in a study of shared clonotypes between healthy human individuals. Libraries were prepared by immunoSEQ multiplex PCR; TCRdb keeps only in-frame clonotypes and omits some of them. The sample consists of some 500,000 clones, less than 80% of them appearing once. Sequences were obtained from PBMCs. Source of these receptors: a middle-aged woman in good health. Some clones in this sample may be carry-over from other donors' samples.

The CDR3 nucleotides are TGCGCCAGCAGCCAAGCCTTGTCTGGGGGCCCCGTTTATGGCTACACCTTC. It specifies CASSQALSGGPVYGYTF. V usage is TRBV4-1 and J usage is TRBJ1-2, with D perhaps matching TRBD1 (6 bases). V was shortened by 1 base and J by 5 bases, with 20 bases between the two germline ends. The CDR3 has 17 amino acids. CDR1 is MGHRA, CDR2 YSYEKL, per germline.

The V call is TRBV19, the J call TRBJ2-1; TRBD2 aligns across 10 bases. CDR3 length: 16 residues. CDR1 and CDR2 from the germline V gene are LNHDA and SQIVND (reference sequence). The V gene end was trimmed by 8 bases and the J gene end by 9 bases; junction bases not matched to a gene: 16. Here the CDR3 DNA reads TGTGCCAGTGCCCGAGCGGGAGGGCCGTCAGCGGGTGAGCAGTTCTTC. It translates to CASARAGGPSAGEQFF.

There are a few counts of this clone. A read error is the likely source, as a far larger clone sits one nucleotide away. The J gene is TRBJ2-1, the V gene TRBV30; no reliable D call. Trimming took 1 base from V and 9 from J, leaving 10 bases between them. Germline lookup yields CDR1 GTSNPN and CDR2 SVGIG (reference sequence). CDR3 length: 12 residues. The CDR3 DNA reads TGTGCCTGGAGTGACCCGAGCCCTGAGCAGTTCTTC. This translates into CAWSDPSPEQFF.

This clone appeared once. In DNA, the CDR3 is TGTGCCAGCAGCTTAGAATCGGGAGCGGGAGGGGGCATCGGCTATGGCTACACCTTC. It encodes CASSLESGAGGGIGYGYTF. This sequence joins TRBV7-2 and TRBJ1-2, with 7 bases fitting TRBD1. The length of the CDR3 is 19 residues. Germline CDR1 reads SGHTA; CDR2 reads FQGNSA. Germline trimming cut 1 base from V and 4 bases from J; bases unmatched to any gene: 18.

The V call is TRBV10-3, the J call TRBJ2-7, with D possibly matching TRBD2 (7 bases). This CDR3 spans 17 amino acids. CDR1 ENHRY and CDR2 SYGVKD come from the germline V gene. Trimming stripped 0 bases from V and 6 bases from J, with 21 bases between. The CDR3 bases are TGTGCCATCAGTGAGTCGGGAGGGCAGGGGTCATTATCCGAGCAGTACTTC. It is translated as CAISESGGQGSLSEQYF.

The J gene is TRBJ2-2, the V gene TRBV28, with D possibly matching TRBD2 (6 bases). The ends were cut back, 7 bases at V and 2 bases at J, with 11 bases in the middle. CDR3 length: 14 residues. Per the germline V gene, CDR1 is MDHEN and CDR2 is SYDVKM. In DNA form, the CDR3 reads TGTGCCAGCACCCCGGCGGGAAACACCGGGGAGCTGTTTTTT. It codes for CASTPAGNTGELFF. Together with reference TRBV28 and TRBJ2-2, the CDR3 gives the full variable domain: DVKVTQSSRYLVKRTGEKVFLECVQDMDHENMFWYRQDPGLGLRLIYFSYDVKMKEKGDIPEGYSVSREKKERFSLILESASTNQTSMYLCASTPAGNTGELFFGEGSRLTVL.

This chain uses TRBV6-5 with TRBJ2-2; 7 bases match TRBD2. Germline V CDR1 and CDR2: MNHEY, SVGAGI. This CDR3 is built from 15 residues. The ends lost 6 bases at V and 6 bases at J; junction bases unmatched: 10. CDR3 loop: CASSRLAGLAGELFF. DNA for the CDR3: TGTGCCAGCAGCCGACTAGCAGGGTTGGCCGGGGAGCTGTTTTTT.

The chain couples TRBV5-4 to TRBJ2-1; tentatively, D is TRBD1 (5 bases). CDR1 and CDR2 (germline): SGHNT, YYREEE (reference sequence). V dropped 0 bases and J dropped 6 bases, with 13 bases sitting between them. This CDR3 is built from 15 residues. DNA for the CDR3: TGTGCCAGCAGCTTGGAGGGATCTAGGGGCAATGAGCAGTTCTTC. This codes for CASSLEGSRGNEQFF.

J is TRBJ1-2 and V is TRBV4-1, with 10 bases identical to TRBD1. Losses at the gene ends were 1 base for V and 6 bases for J; bases not matched to a gene: 5. Germline V CDR1 and CDR2: MGHRA, YSYEKL. The length of the CDR3 is 15 residues. The CDR3 loop is CASSQVGTGEDGYTF. The CDR3 DNA reads as TGCGCCAGCAGCCAAGTTGGGACAGGGGAGGATGGCTACACCTTC.

The chain couples TRBV5-6 to TRBJ1-1, with D maybe TRBD1 (5 bases). CDR1 and CDR2 from the germline V gene are SGHDT and YYEEEE. This CDR3 spans 14 amino acids. The V and J ends lost 3 bases and 0 bases respectively, with 9 bases between them. CDR3 sequence (DNA): TGTGCCAGCAGCTGGACACTTATGAACACTGAAGCTTTCTTT. Its protein product is CASSWTLMNTEAFF.

The rearrangement links TRBV21-1 to TRBJ2-1; the D call TRBD2 from the table was never checked on the DNA. TRBV21-1 counts as a pseudogene. CDR3 length: 16 residues. CDR3 nucleotides: TGTGCCAGCAGCAAAAGAGGACTAGCGGAATCAAATGAGCAGTTCTTC. It translates to CASSKRGLAESNEQFF.

The V and J genes are TRBV15 and TRBJ1-1; D remains unclear. Germline V gene sequence: CDR1 LNHNV, CDR2 YYDKDF (reference sequence). The ends were cut back, 0 bases at V and 4 bases at J, with 6 bases in the middle. The CDR3 is 13 amino acids. CDR3 in DNA: TGTGCCACCAGCAGAGAGTGGGGCACTGAAGCTTTCTTT. Amino acids: CATSREWGTEAFF.

CDR3 region: CASSTKSGLAGNTGELFF. Here the CDR3 DNA reads TGTGCCAGCAGCACCAAATCGGGACTAGCGGGGAACACCGGGGAGCTGTTTTTT. V usage is TRBV11-3 and J usage is TRBJ2-2, with 12 nucleotides matching TRBD2. CDR3 length: 18 amino acids. CDR1 and CDR2 (germline): SGHNT, YENEEA. The junction had 8 bases not matched to a gene; V was cut back by 5 bases and J by 1 base. The entire variable domain, with the rest obtained from reference TRBV11-3 and TRBJ2-2, is as follows: EAGVVQSPRYKIIEKKQPVAFWCNPISGHNTLYWYLQNLGQGPELLIRYENEEAVDDSQLPKDRFSAERLKGVDSTLKIQPAELGDSAVYLCASSTKSGLAGNTGELFFGEGSRLTVL.

The chain joins TRBV4-1 to TRBJ1-5, with a possible D match to TRBD1 (5 bases). The germline CDR1 and CDR2 sequences are MGHRA and YSYEKL. The germline V and J ends were trimmed by 1 base and 4 bases, with 8 bases remaining between them. CDR3 length: 14 residues. The DNA for the CDR3 is TGCGCCAGCAGCCAAGGACAGCAAAATCAGCCCCAGCATTTT. Residues: CASSQGQQNQPQHF.

Note on this clone: Other DNA sequences from this sample encode an identical CDR3 as well. This chain uses TRBV19 with TRBJ2-7; TRBD1 agrees at 10 bases. The CDR3 loop spans 13 amino acids. The V gene end was trimmed by 4 bases and the J gene end by 3 bases; junction bases not matched to a gene: 0. The germline CDR1 and CDR2 sequences are LNHDA and SQIVND (reference sequence). This chain's CDR3 is CASSRDRGYEQYF. The CDR3, as DNA: TGTGCCAGTAGTAGGGACAGGGGCTACGAGCAGTACTTC.

The chain has TRBV29-1 and TRBJ2-2, with 7 bases lining up with TRBD2. Per germline, CDR1 SQVTM and CDR2 ANQGSEA. This CDR3 is built from 16 residues. Unmatched junction bases numbered 7, after V lost 3 bases and J lost 0 bases. The CDR3 DNA reads TGCAGCGTTGAGTCGAGAGCGGGACCGAACACCGGGGAGCTGTTTTTT. Residues: CSVESRAGPNTGELFF.

This chain uses TRBV11-3 with TRBJ2-7, with unresolved D. CDR3 length equals 12 residues. With 4 bases removed from V and 1 base from J, the gap between germline ends came to 5 bases. Germline-derived CDR1 and CDR2 are SGHNT and YENEEA. The CDR3 DNA follows: TGTGCCAGCAGCTCCTCATCCTACGAGCAGTACTTC. It codes for CASSSSSYEQYF.

The chain is built from TRBV28 and TRBJ2-7; 12 positions agree with TRBD2. The CDR3 contains 15 residues. Trimming took 4 bases from V and 6 from J; bases not matched to a gene: 7. Looked up from germline, CDR1 is MDHEN and CDR2 is SYDVKM. The CDR3 region is CASSWPGTSGFEQYF. As DNA, the CDR3 is TGTGCCAGCAGTTGGCCCGGGACTAGCGGGTTCGAGCAGTACTTC.

V is TRBV4-2 and J is TRBJ2-7; D is possibly TRBD1 (6 bases). Trimming shortened V by 2 bases and J by 6 bases, and 17 bases separated the two germline ends. This CDR3 has 15 amino acids. Germline assignment: CDR1 LGHNA and CDR2 YNFKEQ. CDR3 in amino acids: CASSQFQGLDGEQYF. The CDR3 DNA follows: TGTGCCAGCAGCCAATTCCAGGGGCTGGACGGCGAGCAGTACTTC.

The J gene is TRBJ2-3, the V gene TRBV18, with no clear D. V was shortened by 2 bases and J by 1 base, with 13 bases between the two germline ends. Germline CDR1 KGHSH, CDR2 LQKENI. CDR3 length: 16 residues. The CDR3 nucleotides read TGTGCCAGCTCACCAGTCCAGGTCTTGGGCACAGATACGCAGTATTTT. The encoded protein is CASSPVQVLGTDTQYF.

This sequence joins TRBV5-4 and TRBJ2-2; D is unresolved. The V and J ends lost 0 bases and 4 bases respectively, with 4 bases between them. Germline CDR1 and CDR2: SGHNT and YYREEE (reference sequence). The CDR3 is 13 residues long. DNA of the CDR3: TGTGCCAGCAGCTTGGACCTCACCGGGGAGCTGTTTTTT. Translating gives CASSLDLTGELFF. The full variable domain, with the rest looked up from reference TRBV5-4 and TRBJ2-2, is ETGVTQSPTHLIKTRGQQVTLRCSSQSGHNTVSWYQQALGQGPQFIFQYYREEENGRGNFPPRFSGLQFPNYSSELNVNALELDDSALYLCASSLDLTGELFFGEGSRLTVL.

Comments on this clone: Other DNA variants within this sample encode the same CDR3. The chain uses TRBV7-2 and TRBJ1-1, with 7 bases identical to TRBD1. This CDR3 contains 14 residues. The germline V gene encodes CDR1 SGHTA and CDR2 FQGNSA. The junction had 2 bases not matched to a gene; V was cut back by 3 bases and J by 1 base. The CDR3: CASSLRQGNTEAFF. Written as DNA, the CDR3 is TGTGCCAGCAGCTTGAGACAGGGGAACACTGAAGCTTTCTTT.

This chain links TRBV9 with TRBJ1-2; D is possibly TRBD1 (5 bases). CDR3 length equals 15 residues. V was cut by 3 bases and J by 7 bases, with 19 bases left in between. Germline CDR1 and CDR2: SGDLS and YYNGEE. DNA of the CDR3: TGTGCCAGCAGCGCATGGACGCCAGTGGGGGTTGGCTACACCTTC. It yields the protein CASSAWTPVGVGYTF.

CDR3 sequence reads: CASSPARAGGTGELFF. The CDR3 nucleotides read TGTGCCAGCTCTCCGGCCCGAGCGGGAGGGACCGGGGAGCTGTTTTTT. The rearrangement joins TRBV18 to TRBJ2-2, with 10 bases identical to TRBD2. J lost 5 bases, V lost 6 bases, and 9 bases had no gene match. The CDR3 runs 16 residues. From germline, CDR1 is KGHSH and CDR2 LQKENI.

This rearrangement joins TRBV7-3 to TRBJ2-7; D unresolved. Trimming cost V 0 bases and J 8 bases, with 20 bases left between them. This CDR3 spans 16 amino acids. Per the germline V gene, CDR1 is SGHTA and CDR2 is FQGTGA. The CDR3 loop reads CASSLTPVEDAHQQYF. The DNA of the CDR3 is TGTGCCAGCAGCTTAACCCCCGTTGAGGACGCCCACCAGCAGTACTTC.

The CDR3 nucleotides are TGTGCCAGCAGCTTAGCGTCCGAGCAGTTCTTC. Translated, it gives CASSLASEQFF. The V and J genes are TRBV7-9 and TRBJ2-1; no definite D call. The CDR3 contains 11 residues. V gave up 0 bases and J gave up 10 bases, with 4 bases separating them. Germline CDR1 and CDR2: SEHNR and FQNEAQ (reference sequence). Together with reference TRBV7-9 and TRBJ2-1, the CDR3 gives the full variable domain: DTGVSQNPRHKITKRGQNVTFRCDPISEHNRLYWYRQTLGQGPEFLTYFQNEAQLEKSRLLSDRFSAERPKGSFSTLEIQRTEQGDSAMYLCASSLASEQFFGPGTRLTVL.

The V and J genes are TRBV7-8 and TRBJ1-1; 7 positions agree with TRBD1. With 3 bases clipped from V and 0 bases from J, the junction kept 4 bases outside the gene matches. Per germline, CDR1 SGHVS and CDR2 FQNEAQ. The CDR3 runs to 15 residues. In DNA form, the CDR3 reads TGTGCCAGCAGCTTTGAGACAGGGTTGAACACTGAAGCTTTCTTT. Protein: CASSFETGLNTEAFF.

The chain is built from TRBV18 and TRBJ2-3, with D tentatively TRBD2 (5 bases). V lost 4 bases and J lost 1, with 18 bases in between. Germline CDR1 KGHSH, CDR2 LQKENI. The CDR3 has 17 residues. CDR3 DNA: TGTGCCAGCTCACACCTCCGGGAACACCTGGGCACAGATACGCAGTATTTT. The encoded protein is CASSHLREHLGTDTQYF. Based on the CDR3 plus reference TRBV18 and TRBJ2-3, the full variable domain is NAGVMQNPRHLVRRRGQEARLRCSPMKGHSHVYWYRQLPEEGLKFMVYLQKENIIDESGMPKERFSAEFPKEGPSILRIQQVVRGDSAAYFCASSHLREHLGTDTQYFGPGTRLTVL.

This rearrangement joins TRBV4-1 to TRBJ1-2; TRBD1 matches at 8 bases. The CDR3 runs 17 residues. Per the germline V gene, CDR1 is MGHRA and CDR2 is YSYEKL. V shed 2 bases, J shed 4 bases, and the junction held 12 bases outside the gene matches. The CDR3 loop reads CASSQPGQGPPIYGYTF. The CDR3 coding sequence is TGCGCCAGCAGCCAACCCGGACAGGGCCCTCCTATCTATGGCTACACCTTC.

The chain joins TRBV19 to TRBJ2-1; 9 bases line up with TRBD2. CDR1 is LNHDA, CDR2 SQIVND, per germline (reference sequence). The CDR3 spans 14 residues. Losses at the gene ends were 5 bases for V and 4 bases for J; bases not matched to a gene: 3. This chain's CDR3 is CASSSLAGYNEQFF. CDR3 nucleotide sequence: TGTGCCAGTAGTTCGCTAGCGGGGTACAATGAGCAGTTCTTC.

The rearrangement uses TRBV27 and TRBJ2-2, with D perhaps matching TRBD1 (6 bases). Germline V gives CDR1 MNHEY, CDR2 SMNVEV (reference sequence). The germline V and J ends were trimmed by 5 bases and 1 base, with 8 bases remaining between them. This CDR3 has 14 amino acids. DNA for the CDR3: TGTGCCAGCAGTCCGGGACAGAACACCGGGGAGCTGTTTTTT. Residues: CASSPGQNTGELFF.

This sequence joins TRBV5-5 and TRBJ2-1; D is uncertain. This CDR3 is 15 amino acids long. V was trimmed by 3 bases and J by 0 bases, leaving 10 bases between them. Germline V gene sequence: CDR1 SGHKS, CDR2 YYEKEE (reference sequence). The CDR3 region is CASSSLVSSYNEQFF. CDR3 coding DNA: TGTGCCAGCAGCTCCTTAGTGAGCTCCTACAATGAGCAGTTCTTC.